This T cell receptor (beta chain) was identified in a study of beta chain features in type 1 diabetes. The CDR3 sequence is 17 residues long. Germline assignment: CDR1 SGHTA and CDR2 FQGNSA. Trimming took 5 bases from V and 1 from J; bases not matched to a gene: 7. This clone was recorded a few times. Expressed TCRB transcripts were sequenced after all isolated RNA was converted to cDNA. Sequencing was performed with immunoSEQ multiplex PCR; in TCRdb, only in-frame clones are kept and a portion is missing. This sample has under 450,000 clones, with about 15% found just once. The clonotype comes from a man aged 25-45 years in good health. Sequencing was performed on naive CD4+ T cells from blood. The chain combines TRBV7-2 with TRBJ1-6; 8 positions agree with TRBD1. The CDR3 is CASSRPGGNSYNSPLHF. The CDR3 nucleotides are TGTGCCAGCAGCCGACCAGGGGGCAATTCCTATAATTCACCCCTCCACTTT.